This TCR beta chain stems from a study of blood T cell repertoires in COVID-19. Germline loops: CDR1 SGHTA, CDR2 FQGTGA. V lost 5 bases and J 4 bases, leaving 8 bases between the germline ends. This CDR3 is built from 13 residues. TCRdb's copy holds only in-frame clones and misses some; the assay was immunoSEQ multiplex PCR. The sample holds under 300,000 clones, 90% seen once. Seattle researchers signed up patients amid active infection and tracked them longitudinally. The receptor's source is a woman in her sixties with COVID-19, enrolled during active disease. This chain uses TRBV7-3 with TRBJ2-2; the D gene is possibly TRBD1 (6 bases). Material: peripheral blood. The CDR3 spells CASSTGTTGELFF. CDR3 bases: TGTGCCAGCAGCACAGGGACCACCGGGGAGCTGTTTTTT.